This TCR beta chain was captured in a study of T cells in Graves' hyperthyroidism and ophthalmopathy. This clonotype was seen more than once but under ten times. A much larger clone differs from this one at a single base, so this may be a read error. From RNA transcripts, TCR beta CDR3 regions were amplified. With the HTBI primer set, the TCR CDR3 went through a first round of RT-PCR. TCRdb passed the multiplex PCR reads through MiXCR, listing each CDR3 protein once. The table lists about 600,000 distinct CDR3 sequences, 13% to 15% of them singletons. This clonotype was obtained from a woman younger than 35 with Graves' ophthalmopathy. Material: blood.

CDR3 bases: TGTGCCGGCAGCCATGGGCTGCAGAGGACAGATACGCAGTATTTT. Its translation is CAGSHGLQRTDTQYF. This chain links TRBV28 with TRBJ2-3, with no clear D. The CDR3 totals 15 residues. Germline assignment: CDR1 MDHEN and CDR2 SYDVKM.